This passage covers 8 T cell receptor beta chains from one sample sequenced in a study of blood T cells in healthy people across ages. For the second PCR, which ran for about 7 to 11 cycles, a sample-barcoded 5' primer and a J-beta primer mix were used. MiXCR was run by TCRdb on the 5' RACE reads, yielding one entry per CDR3 protein. The sample consists of about 1.8 million distinct CDR3 sequences, approximately 50% of them appearing once. The specimen was blood. The source of these receptors is a woman in her forties in good health.

There are a few counts of this clonotype. The CDR3, as DNA: TGTGCCAGCAGCTTAGCCAGGGGGGTTTACGAGCAGTACTTC. It codes for CASSLARGVYEQYF. This rearrangement joins TRBV13 to TRBJ2-7; D is perhaps TRBD1 (7 bases). Trimming pared 1 base from V and 4 bases from J, leaving 11 bases between. Germline CDR1 and CDR2: PRHDT and FYEKMQ (reference sequence). This CDR3 has 14 residues.

The gene calls are TRBV7-8 and TRBJ2-7; 9 bases match TRBD1. V lost 5 bases, J lost 5 bases, and 4 bases stayed unmatched. Germline V CDR1 and CDR2: SGHVS, FQNEAQ. The length of the CDR3 is 13 residues. The CDR3 reads CASSTTGGDEQYF. The CDR3 coding sequence is TGTGCCAGCAGCACTACAGGGGGCGACGAGCAGTACTTC.

This clonotype appeared a few times. This chain links TRBV20-1 with TRBJ1-2; 7 nucleotides agree with TRBD1. Germline CDR1 and CDR2: DFQATT and SNEGSKA (reference sequence). The length of the CDR3 is 12 residues. The ends lost 6 bases at V and 4 bases at J; junction bases unmatched: 5. CDR3 nucleotide sequence: TGCAGTGCCGGAGGACAGGCCTATGGCTACACCTTC. This codes for CSAGGQAYGYTF.

This chain uses TRBV12-3 or TRBV12-4 with TRBJ2-7; 8 bases are shared with TRBD1. With V trimmed by 6 bases and J by 12 bases, 19 bases remained unmatched. This CDR3 has 15 amino acids. The CDR3 sequence: CASSPQGAPQESTYF. CDR3 coding DNA: TGTGCCAGCAGCCCTCAGGGGGCCCCCCAGGAGAGTACGTACTTC.

The CDR3 DNA reads TGTGCCAGCAGTTTAGTCAGGGATTCGGCTGGCTACACCTTC. Encoded protein: CASSLVRDSAGYTF. The chain combines TRBV12-3 or TRBV12-4 with TRBJ1-2, with a possible D match to TRBD1 (5 bases). This CDR3 has 14 amino acids. The V end lost 1 base, the J end lost 7 bases, and 13 bases lay between the germline ends.

V usage is TRBV6-1 and J usage is TRBJ2-4; TRBD1 matches at 7 bases. The J call may be in error: the DNA end matches TRBJ2-7 better. The CDR3 runs 13 residues. Germline CDR1 and CDR2: MNHNS and SASEGT. The CDR3 spells CASTRGQSYEQYF. The CDR3 DNA is TGTGCCAGCACTAGGGGACAGTCGTACGAGCAGTACTTC.

The chain links TRBV6-2 or TRBV6-3 to TRBJ2-6; D not resolved. The CDR3 is 15 residues long. Germline V CDR1 and CDR2: MNHEY, SVGEGT. Deletions cut 1 base from V and 0 bases from J, with 4 bases between. The CDR3 DNA follows: TGTGCCAGCAGTTACTTGCTCTCTGGGGCCAACGTCCTGACTTTC. Its protein is CASSYLLSGANVLTF.

The genes are TRBV3-1 and TRBJ2-4; D tentatively reads TRBD1 or TRBD2 (6 bases each). Per the germline V gene, CDR1 is LGHDT and CDR2 is YNNKEL (reference sequence). With 0 bases removed from V and 0 bases from J, the gap between germline ends came to 12 bases. This CDR3 has 17 amino acids. The CDR3 nucleotides are TGTGCCAGCAGCCAAGACCGGGGGCCCCTAGCCAAAAACATTCAGTACTTC. Translation: CASSQDRGPLAKNIQYF.